A selection of T cell receptor beta chains follows, all from one sample in a study of shared clonotypes between healthy human individuals. Profiled with immunoSEQ multiplex PCR; TCRdb holds only in-frame clones, not every one. The profile shows over a million clones, roughly 96% of them singletons. The sample consisted of naive CD4+ T cells sorted from blood. These receptors were obtained from a man under 40 in good health. Each CDR3 is given with its conserved first and last residue. The D gene is left open where the match is weak. The size of a clone is reported for some rows only, either as once, few or many, or as a class for expanded clones.

CDR3nt	CDR3aa	d_gene	abundance	j_gene	v_gene
TGTGCCAGCAGCGCCGGACGGTACCAAGAGACCCAGTACTTC	CASSAGRYQETQYF	.	.	TRBJ2-5	TRBV7-9
TGTGCCAGCTGGAAACAGGGGCACTATGGCTACACCTTC	CASWKQGHYGYTF	TRBD1	.	TRBJ1-2	TRBV2
TGTGCCAGCTCACCAATCAGCGGGAGTGGGGATACGCAGTATTTT	CASSPISGSGDTQYF	TRBD2	.	TRBJ2-3	TRBV18
TGCGCCAGCAGCTTGCAGGCAGGCTATAATGAAAAACTGTTTTTT	CASSLQAGYNEKLFF	.	.	TRBJ1-4	TRBV5-1
TGTGCCAGCAGTTTATCGGCAGGCCCGAACTACGAGCAGTACTTC	CASSLSAGPNYEQYF	.	.	TRBJ2-7	TRBV27
TGCGCCAGCAGCTCCCGGCTGGGGGGGCGCAGGGAGACCCAGTACTTC	CASSSRLGGRRETQYF	.	.	TRBJ2-5	TRBV4-3
TGTGCCAGCAGCCAGGTCCTCACTAATGAAAAACTGTTTTTT	CASSQVLTNEKLFF	.	.	TRBJ1-4	TRBV7-3
TGTGCCAGCAGCTTAACTGGGACTAGGGGGGGTGAGCAGTTCTTC	CASSLTGTRGGEQFF	TRBD2	once	TRBJ2-1	TRBV7-2
TGTGCCAGCAGCGATCAACAGGGGGCGCTTTACGAGCAGTACTTC	CASSDQQGALYEQYF	TRBD1	.	TRBJ2-7	TRBV7-2
TGTGCCAGCAGTCGGACAGGGGGCTACAATGAGCAGTTCTTC	CASSRTGGYNEQFF	TRBD1	.	TRBJ2-1	TRBV2
TGTGCCAGCAGCTTAAGGGGGCAGACTGAAGCTTTCTTT	CASSLRGQTEAFF	TRBD1	.	TRBJ1-1	TRBV7-9
TGTGCCAGCAAGGGGGGTTTCGGCGGCTACACCTTC	CASKGGFGGYTF	.	.	TRBJ1-2	TRBV7-9
TGTGCCAGCAGTTCCGACAGGGCCGATGGCTACACCTTC	CASSSDRADGYTF	TRBD1	.	TRBJ1-2	TRBV6-6
TGTGCCATACGGGAGAACAATGAGCAGTTCTTC	CAIRENNEQFF	.	.	TRBJ2-1	TRBV6-6
TGTGCCAGCAGCCTATCCCCAGGGGTGGGTGGCTACACCTTC	CASSLSPGVGGYTF	.	.	TRBJ1-2	TRBV7-8
TGTGCCAGCAGCCAAGAAGGACAGGGAAGGGATTACGAGCAGTACTTC	CASSQEGQGRDYEQYF	TRBD1	.	TRBJ2-7	TRBV14
TGCGCCAGCAGCAACGCCCTAGGGGGTTACAATGAGCAGTTCTTC	CASSNALGGYNEQFF	.	.	TRBJ2-1	TRBV5-1
TGTGCCAGCAGCCTTACTTTAACAGGGACAGCTAACAATGAGCAGTTCTTC	CASSLTLTGTANNEQFF	TRBD1	.	TRBJ2-1	TRBV11-3
TGTGCCAGCAGTATGGGACTAGCGACCACAGATACGCAGTATTTT	CASSMGLATTDTQYF	TRBD2	once	TRBJ2-3	TRBV27
TGTGCCAGCAGCACCTCCGGGACAGGTCTTGAGCAGTTCTTC	CASSTSGTGLEQFF	TRBD1	many	TRBJ2-1	TRBV5-5
TGTGCCAGCAGCTTGTTGCCTAGCGGGAGGGTAAATGAGCAGTTCTTC	CASSLLPSGRVNEQFF	TRBD2	.	TRBJ2-1	TRBV5-5
TGCAGTGCTACCCGGCTTCTCGAGCAGTACTTC	CSATRLLEQYF	.	.	TRBJ2-7	TRBV20-1